The clone carrying this TCR beta chain was recorded once. The antigen is unknown. This CDR3 comprises 13 residues. Germline assignment: CDR1 SGHRS and CDR2 YFSETQ. Trimming shortened V by 4 bases and J by 1 base, and 6 bases separated the two germline ends. The data were obtained in a study of T cell responses to AZD1222 COVID-19 vaccine. Profiling relied on immunoSEQ multiplex PCR, and the TCRdb table lists in-frame clones only, not all of them. The sample contains over 100,000 clones, approximately 91% of which appear only once. Findings and caveats of the study: When two AZD1222 doses had been given, Spike-specific TCR breadth and depth rose. Researchers took repertoire samples only after the peak T cell response had come.

The sequence derives from an adult in good health. V is TRBV5-1 and J is TRBJ2-4; perhaps TRBD2 as D (6 bases). The material was peripheral blood, obtained on day 0 of AZD1222 vaccination. The CDR3 DNA is TGCGCCAGCAGCGGGGGGGCCAAAAACATTCAGTACTTC. Protein product: CASSGGAKNIQYF.